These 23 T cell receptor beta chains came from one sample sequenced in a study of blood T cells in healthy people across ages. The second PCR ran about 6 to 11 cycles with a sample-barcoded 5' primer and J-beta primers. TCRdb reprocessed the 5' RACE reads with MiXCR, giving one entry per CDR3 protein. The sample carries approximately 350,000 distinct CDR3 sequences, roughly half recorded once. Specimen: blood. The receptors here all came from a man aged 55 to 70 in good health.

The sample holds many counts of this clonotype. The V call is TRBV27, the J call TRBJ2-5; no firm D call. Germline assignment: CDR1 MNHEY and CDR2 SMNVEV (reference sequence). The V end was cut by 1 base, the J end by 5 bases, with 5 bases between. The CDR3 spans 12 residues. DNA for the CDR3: TGTGCCAGCAGTTTATTGGGGGAGACCCAGTACTTC. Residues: CASSLLGETQYF.

CDR3: CASSYSLGAYTF. The CDR3 region has the DNA TGTGCCAGCAGTTACAGCCTGGGTGCCTACACCTTC. V gene TRBV6-2 or TRBV6-3 combines with J gene TRBJ1-2, with D unclear. V lost 2 bases, J lost 10 bases, and 11 bases lay in between. The CDR3 runs to 12 residues. Per the germline V gene, CDR1 is MNHEY and CDR2 is SVGEGT.

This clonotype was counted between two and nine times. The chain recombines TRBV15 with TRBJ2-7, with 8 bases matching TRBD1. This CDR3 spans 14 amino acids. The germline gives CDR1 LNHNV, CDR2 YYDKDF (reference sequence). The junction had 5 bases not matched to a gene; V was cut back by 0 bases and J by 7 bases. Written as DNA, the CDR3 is TGTGCCACCAGCAGAGACAGGGGGCTAGGGGAGCAGTACTTC. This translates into CATSRDRGLGEQYF.

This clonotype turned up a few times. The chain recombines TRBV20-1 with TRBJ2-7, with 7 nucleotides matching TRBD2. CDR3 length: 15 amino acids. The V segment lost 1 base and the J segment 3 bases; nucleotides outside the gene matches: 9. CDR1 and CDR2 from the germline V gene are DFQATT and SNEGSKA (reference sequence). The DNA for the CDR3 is TGCAGTGCTAGAGGGGGGAGGGGAGGAGGCTACGAGCAGTACTTC. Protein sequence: CSARGGRGGGYEQYF.

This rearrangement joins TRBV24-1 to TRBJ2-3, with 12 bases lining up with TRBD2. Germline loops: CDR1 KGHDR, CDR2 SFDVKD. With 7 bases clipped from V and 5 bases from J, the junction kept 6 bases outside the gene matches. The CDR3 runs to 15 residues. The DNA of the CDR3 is TGTGCCACCAGCGATCCGGGACTAGCGGGAGATACGCAGTATTTT. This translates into CATSDPGLAGDTQYF.

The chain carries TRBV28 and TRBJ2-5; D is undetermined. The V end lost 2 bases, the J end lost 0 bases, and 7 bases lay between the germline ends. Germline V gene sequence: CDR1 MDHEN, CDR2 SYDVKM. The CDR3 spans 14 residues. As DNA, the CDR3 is TGTGCCAGCAGTTTACATGGGAACCAAGAGACCCAGTACTTC. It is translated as CASSLHGNQETQYF.

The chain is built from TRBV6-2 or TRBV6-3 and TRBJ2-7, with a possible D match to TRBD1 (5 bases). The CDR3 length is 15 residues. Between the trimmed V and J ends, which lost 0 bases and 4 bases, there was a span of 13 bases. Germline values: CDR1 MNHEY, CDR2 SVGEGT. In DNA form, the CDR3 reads TGTGCCAGCAGTTACTCTCGGCAGGGTCGGTACGAGCAGTACTTC. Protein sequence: CASSYSRQGRYEQYF.

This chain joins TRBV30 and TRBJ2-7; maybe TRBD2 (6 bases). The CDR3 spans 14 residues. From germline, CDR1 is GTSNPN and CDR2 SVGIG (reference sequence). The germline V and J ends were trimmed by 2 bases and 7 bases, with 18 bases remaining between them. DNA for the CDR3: TGTGCCTGGAGTCCCCCGGGGGTCAAGTGGGAGCAGTACTTC. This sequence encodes CAWSPPGVKWEQYF.

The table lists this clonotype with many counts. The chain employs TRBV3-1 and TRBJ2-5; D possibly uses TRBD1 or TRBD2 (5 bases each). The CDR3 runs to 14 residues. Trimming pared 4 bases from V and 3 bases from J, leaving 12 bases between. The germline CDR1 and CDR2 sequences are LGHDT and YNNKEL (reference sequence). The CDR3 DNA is TGTGCCAGCAGCCTCGGGGCCAAGAAAGAGACCCAGTACTTC. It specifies CASSLGAKKETQYF.

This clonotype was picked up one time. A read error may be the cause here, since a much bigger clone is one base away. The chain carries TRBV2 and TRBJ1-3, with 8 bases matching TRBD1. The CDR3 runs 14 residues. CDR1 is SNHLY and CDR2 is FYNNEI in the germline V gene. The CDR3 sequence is CASGDRGPGNTIYF. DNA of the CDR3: TGTGCCAGCGGTGACAGGGGTCCTGGAAACACCATATATTTT.

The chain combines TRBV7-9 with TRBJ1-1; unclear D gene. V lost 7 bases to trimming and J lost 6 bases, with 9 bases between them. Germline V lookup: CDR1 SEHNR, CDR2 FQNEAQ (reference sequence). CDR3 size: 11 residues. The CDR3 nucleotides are TGTGCCAGCACCGCAAATCCTGAAGCTTTCTTT. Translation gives CASTANPEAFF.

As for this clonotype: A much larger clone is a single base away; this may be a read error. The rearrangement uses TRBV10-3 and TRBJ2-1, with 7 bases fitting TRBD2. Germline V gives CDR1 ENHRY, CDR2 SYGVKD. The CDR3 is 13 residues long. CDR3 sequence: CTAGEGSYNEQFF. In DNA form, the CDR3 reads TGTACCGCCGGGGAGGGCTCCTACAATGAGCAGTTCTTC.

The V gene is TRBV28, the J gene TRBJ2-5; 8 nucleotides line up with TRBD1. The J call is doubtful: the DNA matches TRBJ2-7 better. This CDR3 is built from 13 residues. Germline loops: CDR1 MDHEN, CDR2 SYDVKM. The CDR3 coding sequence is TGTGCCAGCAGTTCTGGGACAGGCCTCGAGCAGTACTTC. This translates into CASSSGTGLEQYF.

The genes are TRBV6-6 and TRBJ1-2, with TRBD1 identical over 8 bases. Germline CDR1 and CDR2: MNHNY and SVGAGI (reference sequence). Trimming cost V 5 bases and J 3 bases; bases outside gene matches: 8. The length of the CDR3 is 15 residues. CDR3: CASSNGDRPDYGYTF. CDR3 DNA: TGTGCCAGCAGTAATGGGGACAGGCCAGACTATGGCTACACCTTC.

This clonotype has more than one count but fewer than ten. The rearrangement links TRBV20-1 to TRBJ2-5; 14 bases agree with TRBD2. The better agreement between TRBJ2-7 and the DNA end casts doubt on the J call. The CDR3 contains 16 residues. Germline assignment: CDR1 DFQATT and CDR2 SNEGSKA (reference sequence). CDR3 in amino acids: CSKNGGTSGSEHEQYF. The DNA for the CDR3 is TGCAGCAAAAACGGAGGGACTAGCGGGAGTGAGCACGAGCAGTACTTC.

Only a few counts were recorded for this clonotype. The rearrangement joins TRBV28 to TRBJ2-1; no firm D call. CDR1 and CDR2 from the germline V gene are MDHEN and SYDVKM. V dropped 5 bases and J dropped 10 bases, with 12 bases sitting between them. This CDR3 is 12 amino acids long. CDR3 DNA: TGTGCCAGCAGTCCCTTGAGACCCGAGCAGTTCTTC. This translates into CASSPLRPEQFF.

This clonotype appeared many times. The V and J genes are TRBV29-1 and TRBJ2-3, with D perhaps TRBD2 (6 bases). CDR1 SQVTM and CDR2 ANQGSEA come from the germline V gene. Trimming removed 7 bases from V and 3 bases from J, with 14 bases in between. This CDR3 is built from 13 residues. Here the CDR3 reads CSAKEGRTDTQYF. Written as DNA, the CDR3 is TGCAGCGCCAAAGAGGGGAGGACAGATACGCAGTATTTT.

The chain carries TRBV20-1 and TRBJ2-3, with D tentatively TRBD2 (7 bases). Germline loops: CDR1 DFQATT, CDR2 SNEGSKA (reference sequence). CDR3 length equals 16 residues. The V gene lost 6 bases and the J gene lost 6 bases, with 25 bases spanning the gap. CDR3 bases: TGCAGTGCCCTGGAGTTAGGGGGAGGGCGTACGGATACGCAGTATTTT. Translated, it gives CSALELGGGRTDTQYF.

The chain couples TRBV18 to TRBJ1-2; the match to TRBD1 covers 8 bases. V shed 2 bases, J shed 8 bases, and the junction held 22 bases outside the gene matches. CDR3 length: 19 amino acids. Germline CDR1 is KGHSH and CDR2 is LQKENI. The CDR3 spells CASSPESGQGLSRAWGYTF. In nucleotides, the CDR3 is TGTGCCAGCTCACCAGAATCCGGACAGGGTTTATCACGCGCCTGGGGCTACACCTTC.

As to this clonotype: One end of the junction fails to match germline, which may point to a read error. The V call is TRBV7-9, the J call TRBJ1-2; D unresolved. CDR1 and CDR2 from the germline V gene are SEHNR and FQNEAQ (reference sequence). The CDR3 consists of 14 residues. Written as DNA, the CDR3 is TGTGCCGGCAGCCCTGTTGGACCTAACTATGGCTACACCTTC. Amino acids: CAGSPVGPNYGYTF. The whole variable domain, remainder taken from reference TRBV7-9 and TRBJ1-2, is DTGVSQNPRHKITKRGQNVTFRCDPISEHNRLYWYRQTLGQGPEFLTYFQNEAQLEKSRLLSDRFSAERPKGSFSTLEIQRTEQGDSAMYLCAGSPVGPNYGYTFGSGTRLTVV.

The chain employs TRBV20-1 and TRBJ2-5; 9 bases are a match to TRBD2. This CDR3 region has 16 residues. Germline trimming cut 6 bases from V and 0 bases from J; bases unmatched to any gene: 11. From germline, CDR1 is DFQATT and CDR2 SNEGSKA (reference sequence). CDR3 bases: TGCAGTGCCAACACGGTGGCTAGCGGGAACCAAGAGACCCAGTACTTC. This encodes CSANTVASGNQETQYF.

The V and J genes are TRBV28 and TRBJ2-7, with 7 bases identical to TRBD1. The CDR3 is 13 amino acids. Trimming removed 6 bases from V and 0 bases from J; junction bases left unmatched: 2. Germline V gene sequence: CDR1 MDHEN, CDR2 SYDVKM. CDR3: CASRGTASYEQYF. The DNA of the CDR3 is TGTGCCAGCAGGGGGACAGCCTCCTACGAGCAGTACTTC.

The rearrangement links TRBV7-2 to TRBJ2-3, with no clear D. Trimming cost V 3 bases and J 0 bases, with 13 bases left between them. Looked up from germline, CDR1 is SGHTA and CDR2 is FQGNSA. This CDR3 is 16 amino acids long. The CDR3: CASSFSTYTSTDTQYF. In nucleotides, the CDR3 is TGTGCCAGCAGCTTTTCGACATACACGAGCACAGATACGCAGTATTTT.